The 23 T cell receptor beta chains below come from one sample, sequenced in a study of cytomegalovirus exposure and HLA in healthy donors. 13 Jbeta primers and 60 Vbeta primers were used for the PCR. The protocol was immunoSEQ multiplex PCR, while the TCRdb copy is restricted to in-frame clones and leaves out a portion. The table includes about 140,000 clones, more than 65% detected once. The sample was PBMCs. The origin of the receptors is a woman between 25 and 40 years old in good health and CMV-seronegative.

On this clone itself: An end of the junction differs from the germline gene, which may be a read error. The chain has TRBV18 and TRBJ1-1; perhaps TRBD1 as D (5 bases). The CDR3 totals 15 residues. From germline, CDR1 is KGHSH and CDR2 LQKENI. The CDR3 here is CASSPQETRNTEAFF. DNA for the CDR3: TGTGCCAGCTCGCCACAGGAGACCAGGAACACTGAAGCTTTCTTT.

The J gene is TRBJ2-3, the V gene TRBV9; D uncertain. Per germline, CDR1 SGDLS and CDR2 YYNGEE. The CDR3 sequence is 18 residues long. V was trimmed by 1 base and J by 3 bases, leaving 21 bases between them. CDR3 sequence: CASSVSLSTGRWTDTQYF. CDR3 sequence (DNA): TGTGCCAGCAGCGTATCCCTATCGACGGGTCGGTGGACAGATACGCAGTATTTT.

The rearrangement links TRBV7-2 to TRBJ1-5; D perhaps matches TRBD1 (6 bases). V lost 5 bases and J lost 2, with 10 bases in between. Germline V gene lookup returns CDR1 SGHTA and CDR2 FQGNSA. This CDR3 region has 14 residues. The CDR3 sequence is CASSEGGGNQPQHF. The CDR3, as DNA: TGTGCCAGCAGCGAAGGGGGGGGCAATCAGCCCCAGCATTTT.

This chain joins TRBV5-1 and TRBJ1-4; TRBD1 matches 10 bases. CDR1 and CDR2 from the germline V gene are SGHRS and YFSETQ. The V gene end was trimmed by 0 bases and the J gene end by 8 bases; junction bases not matched to a gene: 7. This CDR3 has 16 residues. CDR3 loop: CASSLEGTGASEKLFF. The DNA for the CDR3 is TGCGCCAGCAGCTTGGAAGGGACAGGGGCTTCCGAAAAACTGTTTTTT. The whole variable domain, remainder taken from reference TRBV5-1 and TRBJ1-4, is KAGVTQTPRYLIKTRGQQVTLSCSPISGHRSVSWYQQTPGQGLQFLFEYFSETQRNKGNFPGRFSGRQFSNSRSEMNVSTLELGDSALYLCASSLEGTGASEKLFFGSGTQLSVL.

The J gene is TRBJ2-2, the V gene TRBV27; 7 bases agree with TRBD2. J lost 5 bases, V lost 7 bases, and 10 bases had no gene match. Germline V gene data show CDR1 as MNHEY and CDR2 as SMNVEV (reference sequence). CDR3 size: 15 residues. The CDR3 region has the DNA TGTGCCAGCACTTCCCCTGGGGGGGGTACCGGGGAGCTGTTTTTT. This encodes CASTSPGGGTGELFF.

The chain combines TRBV5-1 with TRBJ2-5; D might be TRBD2 (7 bases). The CDR3 sequence is 15 residues long. The V end lost 0 bases, the J end lost 4 bases, and 13 bases lay between the germline ends. Germline CDR1 SGHRS, CDR2 YFSETQ. The CDR3 sequence: CASSLGRGQRETQYF. Written as DNA, the CDR3 is TGCGCCAGCAGCTTGGGGCGGGGGCAGAGAGAGACCCAGTACTTC.

The chain employs TRBV18 and TRBJ1-1, with D possibly matching TRBD1 (6 bases). Between the trimmed V and J ends, which lost 0 bases and 4 bases, there was a span of 12 bases. The CDR3 loop spans 15 amino acids. Germline CDR1 reads KGHSH; CDR2 reads LQKENI. For the CDR3, the DNA is TGTGCCAGCTCACCACCGGGGGGGCTTGGCACTGAAGCTTTCTTT. As protein: CASSPPGGLGTEAFF. Based on the CDR3 plus reference TRBV18 and TRBJ1-1, the full variable domain is NAGVMQNPRHLVRRRGQEARLRCSPMKGHSHVYWYRQLPEEGLKFMVYLQKENIIDESGMPKERFSAEFPKEGPSILRIQQVVRGDSAAYFCASSPPGGLGTEAFFGQGTRLTVV.

Written as DNA, the CDR3 is TGCGCCAGCAGCTTGGTACGGAGCACAGATACGCAGTATTTT. This codes for CASSLVRSTDTQYF. This chain links TRBV5-1 with TRBJ2-3, with no clear D. The length of the CDR3 is 14 residues. Germline assignment: CDR1 SGHRS and CDR2 YFSETQ. Deletions cut 0 bases from V and 0 bases from J, with 5 bases between.

V gene TRBV2 combines with J gene TRBJ2-5; TRBD1 matches 8 bases. The DNA end lines up better with TRBJ2-7; the J call may be wrong. The CDR3 is 12 amino acids. CDR1 is SNHLY, CDR2 FYNNEI, per germline. As DNA, the CDR3 is TGTGCCAGCAAGCAGGGGGCTTACGAGCAGTACTTC. Translating gives CASKQGAYEQYF.

This chain joins TRBV7-3 and TRBJ2-3, with unresolved D. Germline assignment: CDR1 SGHTA and CDR2 FQGTGA. CDR3 length: 15 amino acids. V lost 5 bases and J lost 3, with 15 bases in between. CDR3 DNA sequence: TGTGCCAGCAGCCTCGGCCCTGGGCGAACAGATACGCAGTATTTT. This sequence encodes CASSLGPGRTDTQYF.

The J gene is TRBJ2-1, the V gene TRBV7-3, with 7 nucleotides matching TRBD2. Germline trimming cut 1 base from V and 8 bases from J; bases unmatched to any gene: 8. The CDR3 spans 15 residues. Germline values: CDR1 SGHTA, CDR2 FQGTGA. The CDR3 DNA is TGTGCCAGCAGCTTAAGTGGCGGGAGTCTCGATGAGCAGTTCTTC. Its protein product is CASSLSGGSLDEQFF.

The sample holds a few counts of this clone. The chain's CDR3 is CASSQGGGDTEAFF. The DNA of the CDR3 is TGCGCCAGCAGCCAAGGAGGCGGGGACACTGAAGCTTTCTTT. This chain uses TRBV4-1 with TRBJ1-1; no definite D call. Germline V gene sequence: CDR1 MGHRA, CDR2 YSYEKL. V was clipped by 1 base and J by 3 bases, with 9 bases between them. This CDR3 comprises 14 residues.

The rearrangement joins TRBV10-1 to TRBJ2-5, with 11 bases aligning to TRBD2. The last part of the DNA fits TRBJ2-7 better; the J call may be wrong. The CDR3 sequence is 17 residues long. The germline V gene has CDR1 WNHNN and CDR2 SYGVQD (reference sequence). The CDR3 coding sequence is TGCGCCAGCAGTGAGTCGTTATTACTAGCGGGAGTAAACGAGCAGTACTTC. Amino acid sequence: CASSESLLLAGVNEQYF.

The rearrangement joins TRBV11-2 to TRBJ1-2, with 7 nucleotides matching TRBD1. This CDR3 is built from 15 residues. The J segment lost 4 bases and the V segment lost 4 bases, leaving 9 bases of the junction unmatched. Germline V CDR1 and CDR2: SGHAT, FQNNGV. CDR3 in DNA: TGTGCCAGCAGCTCGACAGGGCGACGGGGCTATGGCTACACCTTC. Amino acid sequence: CASSSTGRRGYGYTF.

This chain uses TRBV7-2 with TRBJ2-1, with D possibly matching TRBD2 (5 bases). The CDR3 has 16 amino acids. Looked up from germline, CDR1 is SGHTA and CDR2 is FQGNSA. V was pared by 3 bases and J by 0 bases, with 12 bases between. DNA for the CDR3: TGTGCCAGCAGCTTGGCGGGCGTTAGCTCCTACAATGAGCAGTTCTTC. Translated, it gives CASSLAGVSSYNEQFF. Filled out from reference TRBV7-2 and TRBJ2-1, the complete variable domain reads GAGVSQSPSNKVTEKGKDVELRCDPISGHTALYWYRQSLGQGLEFLIYFQGNSAPDKSGLPSDRFSAERTGGSVSTLTIQRTQQEDSAVYLCASSLAGVSSYNEQFFGPGTRLTVL.

This chain links TRBV7-2 with TRBJ2-1; D gene ambiguous. Germline CDR1 and CDR2: SGHTA and FQGNSA. This CDR3 is built from 13 residues. Trimming took 0 bases from V and 9 from J, leaving 9 bases between them. Here the CDR3 DNA reads TGTGCCAGCAGCTTAGCGCGTACGGGTGAGCAGTTCTTC. Protein: CASSLARTGEQFF.

The V gene is TRBV7-3, the J gene TRBJ2-1; 9 nucleotides line up with TRBD2. The germline CDR1 and CDR2 sequences are SGHTA and FQGTGA. V was clipped by 3 bases and J by 4 bases; unmatched bases: 7. The CDR3 is made up of 16 amino acids. CDR3 residues: CASSLGSGRLYNEQFF. The CDR3 region has the DNA TGTGCCAGCAGCTTGGGTAGCGGGAGATTGTACAATGAGCAGTTCTTC.

The rearrangement links TRBV11-2 to TRBJ2-7; no definite D call. V gave up 0 bases and J gave up 7 bases, with 10 bases separating them. CDR3 length equals 13 residues. Germline-derived CDR1 and CDR2 are SGHAT and FQNNGV. CDR3 sequence (DNA): TGTGCCAGCAGCTTAGATACCTCGGGTGAGCAGTACTTC. Translated, it gives CASSLDTSGEQYF.

V and J are TRBV25-1 and TRBJ2-5; 12 bases are a match to TRBD1. The J segment lost 5 bases and the V segment lost 3 bases, leaving 10 bases of the junction unmatched. This CDR3 has 17 residues. The germline gives CDR1 MGHDK, CDR2 SYGVNS. Here the CDR3 DNA reads TGTGCCAGCAGTGAGTTCGCCGGGACAGGGGGCAACGAGACCCAGTACTTC. This translates into CASSEFAGTGGNETQYF.

The chain recombines TRBV10-3 with TRBJ2-7; 12 nucleotides match TRBD2. CDR1 is ENHRY, CDR2 SYGVKD, per germline. The junction had 0 bases not matched to a gene; V was cut back by 2 bases and J by 4 bases. The length of the CDR3 is 14 residues. The CDR3 reads CAISEGTSGYEQYF. DNA for the CDR3: TGTGCCATCAGTGAGGGGACTAGCGGGTACGAGCAGTACTTC.

V is TRBV5-4 and J is TRBJ1-1; 7 positions match TRBD1. Germline V gives CDR1 SGHNT, CDR2 YYREEE (reference sequence). This CDR3 comprises 15 residues. J was trimmed by 0 bases and V by 3 bases; bases with no gene match: 5. The CDR3 DNA reads as TGTGCCAGCAGCTCGGCCGGGACAGTGAACACTGAAGCTTTCTTT. Its protein is CASSSAGTVNTEAFF. Full variable domain (missing parts from reference TRBV5-4 and TRBJ1-1): ETGVTQSPTHLIKTRGQQVTLRCSSQSGHNTVSWYQQALGQGPQFIFQYYREEENGRGNFPPRFSGLQFPNYSSELNVNALELDDSALYLCASSSAGTVNTEAFFGQGTRLTVV.

This chain joins TRBV6-1 and TRBJ1-1, with 8 bases lining up with TRBD1. This CDR3 has 12 residues. J was trimmed by 9 bases and V by 4 bases; bases with no gene match: 4. Germline-derived CDR1 and CDR2 are MNHNS and SASEGT. CDR3: CASSGTGSQAFF. The CDR3 nucleotides read TGTGCCAGCAGTGGGACAGGGAGTCAAGCTTTCTTT.

The chain's CDR3 is CAIRDSLNQPQHF. CDR3 DNA sequence: TGTGCCATCCGGGACAGCCTAAATCAGCCCCAGCATTTT. The genes are TRBV2 and TRBJ1-5, with 7 bases lining up with TRBD1. This CDR3 has 13 residues. Germline V lookup: CDR1 SNHLY, CDR2 FYNNEI. Losses at the gene ends were 10 bases for V and 4 bases for J; bases not matched to a gene: 7.